This passage covers 30 T cell receptor beta chains from one sample sequenced in a study of CD8+ T cells in alopecia areata. Treatment denoted: oral pan-JAK inhibitor, 5-10 mg twice daily. Isolated RNA was reverse transcribed into cDNA used as the sequencing template. Libraries were prepared by immunoSEQ multiplex PCR; TCRdb keeps only in-frame clonotypes and omits some of them. The data hold roughly 280,000 clones, with roughly 63% observed a single time. Sequences were derived from CD4+ T cells sorted from blood, sampled around week 54, from a patient treated with tofacitinib. Source of these receptors: a human donor with alopecia areata.

The V gene is TRBV30, the J gene TRBJ2-2; 9 nucleotides match TRBD1. This CDR3 comprises 16 residues. Losses at the gene ends were 0 bases for V and 7 bases for J; bases not matched to a gene: 9. Germline loops: CDR1 GTSNPN, CDR2 SVGIG (reference sequence). The CDR3 DNA reads as TGTGCCTGGAGTGTTTCCGGGACAGGGTCAATCGGGGAGCTGTTTTTT. As protein: CAWSVSGTGSIGELFF.

J is TRBJ1-6 and V is TRBV6-6; TRBD1 is a possible D gene (5 bases). Germline CDR1 is MNHNY and CDR2 is SVGAGI (reference sequence). The CDR3 consists of 15 residues. The germline V and J ends were trimmed by 4 bases and 7 bases, with 14 bases remaining between them. This CDR3 is CASSFSRDANSPLHF. The CDR3 coding sequence is TGTGCCAGCAGTTTCTCCCGGGACGCCAATTCACCCCTCCACTTT.

The rearrangement uses TRBV5-4 and TRBJ2-1; 10 nucleotides match TRBD2. The CDR3 consists of 13 residues. The germline V gene has CDR1 SGHNT and CDR2 YYREEE (reference sequence). CDR3 bases: TGTACCTCAGGTAGCGGGGGGCCGGGAGAGCAGTTCTTC. Its protein is CTSGSGGPGEQFF.

The V call is TRBV30, the J call TRBJ2-7, with 7 bases matching TRBD1. There are 12 residues in the CDR3. V lost 4 bases to trimming and J lost 2 bases; unmatched junction nucleotides: 2. CDR1 GTSNPN and CDR2 SVGIG come from the germline V gene (reference sequence). The CDR3 region is CAWMTGTYEQYF. The CDR3 coding sequence is TGTGCCTGGATGACAGGGACCTACGAGCAGTACTTC.

The CDR3 loop is CSVEAKATQYF. CDR3 DNA sequence: TGCAGCGTTGAAGCAAAGGCTACGCAGTATTTT. The V and J genes are TRBV29-1 and TRBJ2-3; no definite D call. In germline, CDR1 is SQVTM, CDR2 ANQGSEA. Trimming shortened V by 1 base and J by 8 bases, and 7 bases separated the two germline ends. The CDR3 has 11 residues.

The V gene is TRBV12-5, the J gene TRBJ1-1; TRBD1 aligns across 8 bases. This CDR3 has 16 amino acids. J was trimmed by 2 bases and V by 0 bases; bases with no gene match: 5. CDR1 and CDR2 from the germline V gene are LGHNT and FRNRAP. DNA for the CDR3: TGTGCTAGTGGTTTGGTACGTCAGGGGGCAAACACTGAAGCTTTCTTT. Residues: CASGLVRQGANTEAFF.

V is TRBV5-1 and J is TRBJ2-7; 8 bases align to TRBD2. V lost 0 bases, J lost 1 base, and 3 bases stayed unmatched. Germline lookup yields CDR1 SGHRS and CDR2 YFSETQ. The CDR3 is 15 residues long. CDR3 sequence: CASSLVVAGSYEQYF. The CDR3 DNA follows: TGCGCCAGCAGCTTGGTGGTAGCGGGGTCCTACGAGCAGTACTTC.

V is TRBV30 and J is TRBJ2-3, with D possibly TRBD2 on 5 matching bases. Looked up from germline, CDR1 is GTSNPN and CDR2 is SVGIG (reference sequence). This CDR3 region has 12 residues. The V end lost 2 bases, the J end lost 5 bases, and 8 bases lay between the germline ends. The CDR3 sequence is CAWSHEGDTQYF. DNA of the CDR3: TGTGCCTGGAGTCATGAGGGAGATACGCAGTATTTT.

The V gene is TRBV27, the J gene TRBJ2-7, with unresolved D. This CDR3 spans 11 amino acids. Germline V CDR1 and CDR2: MNHEY, SMNVEV (reference sequence). Trimming stripped 6 bases from V and 6 bases from J, with 9 bases between. Here the CDR3 DNA reads TGTGCCAGCAGGGGAAAGGGCGAGCAGTACTTC. Its translation: CASRGKGEQYF.

This rearrangement joins TRBV29-1 to TRBJ1-2; D is perhaps TRBD1 (6 bases). The germline CDR1 and CDR2 sequences are SQVTM and ANQGSEA. The CDR3 has 16 residues. The ends were cut back, 0 bases at V and 3 bases at J, with 17 bases in the middle. In nucleotides, the CDR3 is TGCAGCGTTGAAGATTCGAGGGGGGGCGCGGACTATGGCTACACCTTC. Protein: CSVEDSRGGADYGYTF.

The chain couples TRBV30 to TRBJ2-3; the D gene is possibly TRBD2 (5 bases). CDR1 and CDR2 (germline): GTSNPN, SVGIG (reference sequence). With 7 bases removed from V and 9 bases from J, the gap between germline ends came to 17 bases. CDR3 length: 12 amino acids. The CDR3 sequence is CAFTLPGGTQYF. The CDR3 nucleotides read TGTGCCTTTACCCTCCCCGGCGGGACGCAGTATTTT.

This clone was counted between two and nine times. V is TRBV9 and J is TRBJ1-6; TRBD1 agrees at 9 bases. This CDR3 is 15 amino acids long. V lost 4 bases and J lost 10; bases outside the gene matches: 9. Looked up from germline, CDR1 is SGDLS and CDR2 is YYNGEE. The CDR3 here is CASSPPGTGYSPLHF. The CDR3 nucleotides are TGTGCCAGCAGCCCCCCCGGGACAGGGTACTCACCCCTCCACTTT.

CDR3 sequence (DNA): TGTGCCAGCAGTGAATATCGGTCCCCCTACGAGCAGTACTTC. Its protein product is CASSEYRSPYEQYF. This chain connects TRBV25-1 to TRBJ2-7; unclear D gene. Germline lookup yields CDR1 MGHDK and CDR2 SYGVNS. The CDR3 extends over 14 amino acids. The V end was cut by 0 bases, the J end by 2 bases, with 8 bases between.

V is TRBV30 and J is TRBJ1-6; TRBD1 agrees at 8 bases. The germline CDR1 and CDR2 sequences are GTSNPN and SVGIG (reference sequence). The CDR3 has 17 amino acids. V shed 0 bases, J shed 10 bases, and the junction held 14 bases outside the gene matches. CDR3 DNA sequence: TGTGCCTGGAGTGTCCCAAATTTGACAGGGGCGCAATCACCCCTCCACTTT. Its translation is CAWSVPNLTGAQSPLHF.

The V and J genes are TRBV30 and TRBJ1-4; 8 positions agree with TRBD1. The V gene's germline CDR1 is GTSNPN and CDR2 SVGIG (reference sequence). The junction had 5 bases not matched to a gene; V was cut back by 7 bases and J by 7 bases. CDR3 length: 12 residues. Here the CDR3 DNA reads TGTGCCTTAGACAGGGGAGGTGAAAAACTGTTTTTT. It codes for CALDRGGEKLFF.

In the case of this clone: Within the sample, other DNA sequences also encode this same CDR3. The V and J genes are TRBV29-1 and TRBJ1-1; 7 bases agree with TRBD1. Per the germline V gene, CDR1 is SQVTM and CDR2 is ANQGSEA. V gave up 4 bases and J gave up 0 bases; unmatched junction bases: 2. The CDR3 is 13 residues long. CDR3 sequence (DNA): TGCAGCGTTGCCGGGACAGTGAACACTGAAGCTTTCTTT. This encodes CSVAGTVNTEAFF.

In this sample, this clone turned up a few times. CDR3 DNA: TGTGCCAGCAGCCTCTTAGCGGGGGTCGCCTACAATGAGCAGTTCTTC. It specifies CASSLLAGVAYNEQFF. This chain joins TRBV7-8 and TRBJ2-1; TRBD2 matches at 9 bases. CDR3 length: 16 amino acids. Germline V CDR1 and CDR2: SGHVS, FQNEAQ. The ends lost 5 bases at V and 2 bases at J; junction bases unmatched: 7.

V gene TRBV7-2 combines with J gene TRBJ1-1; D uncertain. This CDR3 is built from 15 residues. CDR1 and CDR2 (germline): SGHTA, FQGNSA. Trimming pared 2 bases from V and 5 bases from J, leaving 15 bases between. CDR3 bases: TGTGCCAGCAGCTTACAGCAGGAGCCGAGGACTGAAGCTTTCTTT. This encodes CASSLQQEPRTEAFF.

The V and J genes are TRBV23-1 and TRBJ2-7; D gene ambiguous. TRBV23-1 belongs to the ORF category, with a function that is uncertain. V dropped 3 bases and J dropped 3 bases, with 18 bases sitting between them. This CDR3 contains 16 residues. CDR3 nucleotide sequence: TGCGCCAGCAGTCACCGCGGCTCGCAGTGGGGCTACGAGCAGTACTTC. Its protein product is CASSHRGSQWGYEQYF.

This chain links TRBV29-1 with TRBJ2-5; a possible D gene is TRBD1 (5 bases). This CDR3 contains 12 residues. Germline CDR1 is SQVTM and CDR2 is ANQGSEA. V was trimmed by 4 bases and J by 5 bases, leaving 11 bases between them. CDR3 in DNA: TGCAGCGTTGTTCAGGGATCGGAGACCCAGTACTTC. Its protein is CSVVQGSETQYF.

This clone was seen only a few times. The chain is built from TRBV6-6 and TRBJ1-3, with 8 bases lining up with TRBD1. Trimming cost V 5 bases and J 2 bases; bases outside gene matches: 2. The germline V gene has CDR1 MNHNY and CDR2 SVGAGI (reference sequence). This CDR3 has 14 residues. The CDR3 region is CASSQQGAGNTIYF. The CDR3 region has the DNA TGTGCCAGCAGTCAACAGGGGGCTGGAAACACCATATATTTT.

The chain joins TRBV30 to TRBJ1-2; D ambiguous. V shed 4 bases and J shed 3 bases, with 15 bases lying between them. The CDR3 is made up of 14 amino acids. Germline CDR1 reads GTSNPN; CDR2 reads SVGIG (reference sequence). In DNA form, the CDR3 reads TGTGCCTGGACTTTGGTAGGCCTACACTATGGCTACACCTTC. Protein: CAWTLVGLHYGYTF. The complete variable domain, with remaining parts taken from reference TRBV30 and TRBJ1-2, reads SQTIHQWPATLVQPVGSPLSLECTVEGTSNPNLYWYRQAAGRGLQLLFYSVGIGQISSEVPQNLSASRPQDRQFILSSKKLLLSDSGFYLCAWTLVGLHYGYTFGSGTRLTVV.

The gene calls are TRBV6-5 and TRBJ1-4, with a tentative D call TRBD1 (5 bases). The CDR3 is made up of 16 amino acids. Germline V CDR1 and CDR2: MNHEY, SVGAGI. V was trimmed by 2 bases and J by 0 bases, leaving 10 bases between them. The CDR3: CASSYGAGTTNEKLFF. The CDR3 region has the DNA TGTGCCAGCAGTTACGGGGCAGGCACAACTAATGAAAAACTGTTTTTT.

The count of this clone is one. The V call is TRBV6-6, the J call TRBJ2-3; no definite D call. V dropped 0 bases and J dropped 4 bases, with 11 bases sitting between them. The germline CDR1 and CDR2 sequences are MNHNY and SVGAGI (reference sequence). The CDR3 is 15 amino acids. The CDR3 sequence is CASSYSNVLADTQYF. The DNA for the CDR3 is TGTGCCAGCAGTTACTCAAACGTTCTCGCAGATACGCAGTATTTT.

This clone showed up just a few times. This chain joins TRBV10-2 and TRBJ2-5; D unresolved. CDR3 length: 14 residues. Trimming removed 0 bases at V and 4 bases at J, with 9 bases between. Germline V gene sequence: CDR1 WSHSY, CDR2 SAAADI. The CDR3 sequence is CASSESRPRETQYF. In nucleotides, the CDR3 is TGCGCCAGCAGTGAGTCTAGACCACGAGAGACCCAGTACTTC.

This chain joins TRBV30 and TRBJ2-3; possibly TRBD2 for D (7 bases). Per the germline V gene, CDR1 is GTSNPN and CDR2 is SVGIG (reference sequence). The CDR3 has 14 amino acids. V lost 0 bases and J 6 bases, leaving 13 bases between the germline ends. In DNA, the CDR3 is TGTGCCTGGAGTGTACTAGGGGGGGAGGATACGCAGTATTTT. Its translation is CAWSVLGGEDTQYF.

This chain links TRBV29-1 with TRBJ2-5; maybe TRBD1 (6 bases). The V end lost 8 bases, the J end lost 1 base, and 11 bases lay between the germline ends. The CDR3 is made up of 12 amino acids. Germline assignment: CDR1 SQVTM and CDR2 ANQGSEA. The CDR3 reads CSMWDIQETQYF. The CDR3 nucleotides are TGCAGCATGTGGGACATCCAAGAGACCCAGTACTTC.

About this clone: Other DNA variants within this sample encode the same CDR3. The chain recombines TRBV30 with TRBJ1-5, with D unclear. The length of the CDR3 is 13 residues. Germline V gene data show CDR1 as GTSNPN and CDR2 as SVGIG (reference sequence). Trimming left V 0 bases short and J 2 bases short, with 5 bases between. Here the CDR3 reads CAWSVARNQPQHF. CDR3 bases: TGTGCCTGGAGTGTAGCGCGCAATCAGCCCCAGCATTTT.

The chain combines TRBV5-1 with TRBJ2-7, with a weak D call TRBD1 (8 bases). The CDR3 has 14 amino acids. Per germline, CDR1 SGHRS and CDR2 YFSETQ. The ends were cut back, 3 bases at V and 3 bases at J, with 13 bases in the middle. The CDR3 loop is CASSSQGGNYEQYF. CDR3 bases: TGCGCCAGCAGCTCACAGGGGGGGAACTACGAGCAGTACTTC.

A few counts support this clone. This rearrangement joins TRBV7-3 to TRBJ2-1; 10 bases line up with TRBD2. V trimming: 4 bases; J trimming: 1 base; junction bases outside the gene matches: 1. The CDR3 covers 15 residues. Germline lookup yields CDR1 SGHTA and CDR2 FQGTGA. As DNA, the CDR3 is TGTGCCAGCAGCTCTAGCGGGGGTTCCTACAATGAGCAGTTCTTC. This encodes CASSSSGGSYNEQFF.